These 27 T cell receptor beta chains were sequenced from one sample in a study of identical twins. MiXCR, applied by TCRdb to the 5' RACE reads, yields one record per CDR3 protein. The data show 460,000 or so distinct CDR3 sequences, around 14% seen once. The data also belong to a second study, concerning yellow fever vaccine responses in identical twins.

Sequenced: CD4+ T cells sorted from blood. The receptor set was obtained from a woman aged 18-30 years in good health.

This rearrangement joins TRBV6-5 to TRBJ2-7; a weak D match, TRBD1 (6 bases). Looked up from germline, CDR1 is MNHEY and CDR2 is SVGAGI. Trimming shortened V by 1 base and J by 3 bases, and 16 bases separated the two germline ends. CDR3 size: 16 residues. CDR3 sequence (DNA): TGTGCCAGCAGTTACTTCACAGGGATTCCTAGCTACGAGCAGTACTTC. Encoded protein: CASSYFTGIPSYEQYF.

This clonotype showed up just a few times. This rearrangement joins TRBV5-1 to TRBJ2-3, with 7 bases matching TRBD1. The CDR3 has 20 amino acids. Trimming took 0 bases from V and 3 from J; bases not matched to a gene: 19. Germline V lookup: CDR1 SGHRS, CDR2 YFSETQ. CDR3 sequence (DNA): TGCGCCAGCAGCTTGGCCTCCGGGACAGCCAGCCGGATTGTAACAGATACGCAGTATTTT. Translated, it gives CASSLASGTASRIVTDTQYF.

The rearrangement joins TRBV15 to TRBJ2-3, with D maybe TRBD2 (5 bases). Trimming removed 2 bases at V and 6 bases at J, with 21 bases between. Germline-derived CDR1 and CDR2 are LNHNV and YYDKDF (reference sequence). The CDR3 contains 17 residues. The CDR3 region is CATSRPTGITLVDTQYF. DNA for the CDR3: TGTGCCACCAGCAGACCAACCGGGATAACTCTGGTTGATACGCAGTATTTT. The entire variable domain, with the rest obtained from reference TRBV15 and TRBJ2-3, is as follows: DAMVIQNPRYQVTQFGKPVTLSCSQTLNHNVMYWYQQKSSQAPKLLFHYYDKDFNNEADTPDNFQSRRPNTSFCFLDIRSPGLGDTAMYLCATSRPTGITLVDTQYFGPGTRLTVL.

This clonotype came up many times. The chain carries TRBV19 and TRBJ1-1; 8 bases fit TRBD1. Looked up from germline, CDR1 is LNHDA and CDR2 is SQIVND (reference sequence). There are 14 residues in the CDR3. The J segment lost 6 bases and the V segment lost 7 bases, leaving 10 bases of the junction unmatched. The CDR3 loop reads CASTTHRGSSEAFF. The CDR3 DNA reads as TGTGCCAGTACTACCCACAGGGGGTCCTCTGAAGCTTTCTTT.

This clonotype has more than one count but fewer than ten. CDR3 region: CASSRTTGNYGYTF. In nucleotides, the CDR3 is TGTGCCAGCAGCCGAACTACAGGGAACTATGGCTACACCTTC. The chain is built from TRBV7-9 and TRBJ1-2; possibly TRBD1 for D (6 bases). CDR1 and CDR2 (germline): SEHNR, FQNEAQ (reference sequence). Trimming stripped 5 bases from V and 2 bases from J, with 12 bases between. This CDR3 has 14 amino acids.

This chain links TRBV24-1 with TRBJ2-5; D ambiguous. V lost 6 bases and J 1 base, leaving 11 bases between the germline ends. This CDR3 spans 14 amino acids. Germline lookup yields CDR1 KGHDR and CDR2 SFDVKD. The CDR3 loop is CATSQLGTQETQYF. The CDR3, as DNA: TGTGCCACCAGTCAACTGGGCACCCAAGAGACCCAGTACTTC.

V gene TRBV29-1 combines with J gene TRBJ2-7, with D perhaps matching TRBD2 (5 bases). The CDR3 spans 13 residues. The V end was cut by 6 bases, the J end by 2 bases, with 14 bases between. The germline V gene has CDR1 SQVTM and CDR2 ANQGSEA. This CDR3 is CSVTGISAYEQYF. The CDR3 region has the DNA TGCAGCGTAACCGGGATCAGTGCCTACGAGCAGTACTTC.

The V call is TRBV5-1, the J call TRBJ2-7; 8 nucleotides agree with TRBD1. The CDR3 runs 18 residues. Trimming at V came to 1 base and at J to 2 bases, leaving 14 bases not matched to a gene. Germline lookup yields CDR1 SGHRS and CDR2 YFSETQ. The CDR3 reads CASSLTGGWGESPYEQYF. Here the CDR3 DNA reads TGCGCCAGCAGCTTGACAGGGGGTTGGGGCGAGTCCCCCTACGAGCAGTACTTC.

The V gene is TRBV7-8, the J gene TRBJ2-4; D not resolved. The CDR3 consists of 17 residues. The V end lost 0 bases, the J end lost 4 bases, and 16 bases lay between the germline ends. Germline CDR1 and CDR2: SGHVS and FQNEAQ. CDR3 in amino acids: CASSLAKSGIKKNIQYF. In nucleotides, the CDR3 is TGTGCCAGCAGCTTAGCTAAGTCTGGGATAAAGAAAAACATTCAGTACTTC.

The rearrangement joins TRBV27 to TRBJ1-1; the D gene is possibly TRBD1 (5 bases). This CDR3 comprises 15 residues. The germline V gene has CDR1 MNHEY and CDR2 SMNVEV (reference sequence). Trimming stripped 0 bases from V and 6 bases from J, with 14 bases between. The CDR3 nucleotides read TGTGCCAGCAGTTTATCCACGCTAGGGGCGGCTGAAGCTTTCTTT. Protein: CASSLSTLGAAEAFF.

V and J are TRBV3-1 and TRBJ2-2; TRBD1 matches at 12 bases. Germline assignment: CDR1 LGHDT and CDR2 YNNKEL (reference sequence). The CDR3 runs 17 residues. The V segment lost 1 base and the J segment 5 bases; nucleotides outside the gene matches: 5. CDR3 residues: CASSQVGQGARTGELFF. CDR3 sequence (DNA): TGTGCCAGCAGCCAAGTGGGACAGGGGGCGCGGACCGGGGAGCTGTTTTTT. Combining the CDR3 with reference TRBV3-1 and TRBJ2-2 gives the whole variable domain DTAVSQTPKYLVTQMGNDKSIKCEQNLGHDTMYWYKQDSKKFLKIMFSYNNKELIINETVPNRFSPKSPDKAHLNLHINSLELGDSAVYFCASSQVGQGARTGELFFGEGSRLTVL.

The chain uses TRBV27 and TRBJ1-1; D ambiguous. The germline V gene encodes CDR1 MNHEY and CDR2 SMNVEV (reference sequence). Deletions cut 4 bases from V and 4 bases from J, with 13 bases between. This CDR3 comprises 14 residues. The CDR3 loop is CASSSEGRATEAFF. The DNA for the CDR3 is TGTGCCAGCAGTTCTGAGGGTCGGGCCACTGAAGCTTTCTTT.

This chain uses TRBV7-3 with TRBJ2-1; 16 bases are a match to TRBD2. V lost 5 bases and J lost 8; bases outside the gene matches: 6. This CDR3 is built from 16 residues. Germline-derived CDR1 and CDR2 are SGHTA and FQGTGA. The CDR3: CASSARGLAGGDEQFF. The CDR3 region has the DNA TGTGCCAGCAGCGCCCGGGGACTAGCGGGGGGGGATGAGCAGTTCTTC. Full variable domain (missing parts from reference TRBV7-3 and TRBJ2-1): GAGVSQTPSNKVTEKGKYVELRCDPISGHTALYWYRQSLGQGPEFLIYFQGTGAADDSGLPNDRFFAVRPEGSVSTLKIQRTERGDSAVYLCASSARGLAGGDEQFFGPGTRLTVL.

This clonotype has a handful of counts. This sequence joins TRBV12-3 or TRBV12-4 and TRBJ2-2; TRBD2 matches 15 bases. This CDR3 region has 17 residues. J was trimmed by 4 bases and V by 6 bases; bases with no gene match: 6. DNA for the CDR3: TGTGCCAGCAGCCGGACTAGCGGGGGGGGGATCACCGGGGAGCTGTTTTTT. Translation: CASSRTSGGGITGELFF.

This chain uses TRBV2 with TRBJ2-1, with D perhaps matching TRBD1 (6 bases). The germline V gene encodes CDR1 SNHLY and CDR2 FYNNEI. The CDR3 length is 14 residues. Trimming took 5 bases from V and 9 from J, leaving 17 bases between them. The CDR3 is CASSNTGPRAEQFF. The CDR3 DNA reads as TGTGCCAGCAGTAATACAGGGCCCCGGGCTGAGCAGTTCTTC.

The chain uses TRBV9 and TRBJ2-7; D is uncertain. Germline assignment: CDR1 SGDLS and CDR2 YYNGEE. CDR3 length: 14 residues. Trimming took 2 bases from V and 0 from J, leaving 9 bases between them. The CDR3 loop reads CASSVYDSSYEQYF. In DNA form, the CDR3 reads TGTGCCAGCAGCGTCTACGATAGCTCCTACGAGCAGTACTTC. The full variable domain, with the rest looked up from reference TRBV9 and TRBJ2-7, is DSGVTQTPKHLITATGQRVTLRCSPRSGDLSVYWYQQSLDQGLQFLIQYYNGEERAKGNILERFSAQQFPDLHSELNLSSLELGDSALYFCASSVYDSSYEQYFGPGTRLTVT.

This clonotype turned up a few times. CDR3 DNA sequence: TGTGCCAGCAGCCTGGCGGGACTATTAAATGAGCAGTTCTTC. It translates to CASSLAGLLNEQFF. The rearrangement joins TRBV6-1 to TRBJ2-1; TRBD2 aligns across 7 bases. Germline CDR1 and CDR2: MNHNS and SASEGT. The CDR3 contains 14 residues. V lost 6 bases and J lost 7; bases outside the gene matches: 9.

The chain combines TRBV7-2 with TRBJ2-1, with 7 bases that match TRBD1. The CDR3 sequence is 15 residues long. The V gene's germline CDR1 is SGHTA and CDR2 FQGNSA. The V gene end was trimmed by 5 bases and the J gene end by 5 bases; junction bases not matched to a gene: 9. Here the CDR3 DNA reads TGTGCCAGCAGCCTACCGACAGGGTACAACAATGAGCAGTTCTTC. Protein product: CASSLPTGYNNEQFF.

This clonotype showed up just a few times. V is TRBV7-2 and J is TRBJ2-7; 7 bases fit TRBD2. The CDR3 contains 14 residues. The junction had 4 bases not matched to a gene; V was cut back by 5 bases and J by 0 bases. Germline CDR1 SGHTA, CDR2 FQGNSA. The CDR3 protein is CASSAQRGSYEQYF. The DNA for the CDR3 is TGTGCCAGCAGCGCTCAGCGGGGCTCCTACGAGCAGTACTTC.

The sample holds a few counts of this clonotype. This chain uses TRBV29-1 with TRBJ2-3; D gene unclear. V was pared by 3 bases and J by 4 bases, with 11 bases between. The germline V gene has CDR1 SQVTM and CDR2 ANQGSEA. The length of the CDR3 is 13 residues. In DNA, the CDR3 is TGCAGCGTTGATACAGTGGTGGCAGATACGCAGTATTTT. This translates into CSVDTVVADTQYF.

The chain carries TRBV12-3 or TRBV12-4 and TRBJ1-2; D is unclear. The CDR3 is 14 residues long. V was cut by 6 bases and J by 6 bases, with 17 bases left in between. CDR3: CASRFGRGSDGYTF. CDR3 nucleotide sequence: TGTGCCAGCAGGTTCGGTCGAGGGTCGGATGGCTACACCTTC.

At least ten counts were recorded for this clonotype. CDR3 bases: TGTGCCAGCAGCTTAACTAGAACCTCCTACGAGCAGTACTTC. Protein sequence: CASSLTRTSYEQYF. The V gene is TRBV7-9, the J gene TRBJ2-7, with D tentatively TRBD2 (5 bases). V was cut by 2 bases and J by 0 bases, with 8 bases left in between. Germline V gene sequence: CDR1 SEHNR, CDR2 FQNEAQ (reference sequence). The CDR3 spans 14 residues.

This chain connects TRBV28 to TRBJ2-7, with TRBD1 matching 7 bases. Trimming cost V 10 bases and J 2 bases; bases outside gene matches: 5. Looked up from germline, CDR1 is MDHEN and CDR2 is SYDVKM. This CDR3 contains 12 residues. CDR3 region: CAIMTGTYEQYF. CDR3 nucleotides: TGTGCCATCATGACAGGGACCTACGAGCAGTACTTC.

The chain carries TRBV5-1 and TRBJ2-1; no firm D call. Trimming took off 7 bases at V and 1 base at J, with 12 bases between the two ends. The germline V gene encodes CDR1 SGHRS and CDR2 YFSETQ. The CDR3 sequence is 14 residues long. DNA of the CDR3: TGCGCCAGCGGATCGGAAGGTTCCTACAATGAGCAGTTCTTC. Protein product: CASGSEGSYNEQFF.

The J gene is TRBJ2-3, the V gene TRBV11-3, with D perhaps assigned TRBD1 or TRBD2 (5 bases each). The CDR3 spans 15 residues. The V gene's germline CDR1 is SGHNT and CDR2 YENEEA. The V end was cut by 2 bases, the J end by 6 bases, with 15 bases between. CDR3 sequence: CASSLLGGGDDTQYF. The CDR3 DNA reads TGTGCCAGCAGCTTATTAGGTGGGGGAGATGATACGCAGTATTTT.

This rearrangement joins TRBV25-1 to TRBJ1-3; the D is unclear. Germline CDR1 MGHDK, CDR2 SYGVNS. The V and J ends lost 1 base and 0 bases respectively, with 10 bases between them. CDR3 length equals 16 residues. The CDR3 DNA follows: TGTGCCAGCAGTGAATCTCACACCAGCTCTGGAAACACCATATATTTT. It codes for CASSESHTSSGNTIYF.

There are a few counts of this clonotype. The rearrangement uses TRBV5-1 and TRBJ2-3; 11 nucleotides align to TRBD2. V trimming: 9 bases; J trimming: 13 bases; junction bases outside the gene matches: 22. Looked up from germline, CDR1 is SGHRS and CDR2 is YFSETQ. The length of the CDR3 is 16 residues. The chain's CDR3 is CATSPEVAGGPASKYF. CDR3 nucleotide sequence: TGCGCCACCTCCCCGGAGGTAGCGGGGGGGCCGGCCTCCAAGTATTTT. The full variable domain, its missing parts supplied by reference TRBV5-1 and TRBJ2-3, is KAGVTQTPRYLIKTRGQQVTLSCSPISGHRSVSWYQQTPGQGLQFLFEYFSETQRNKGNFPGRFSGRQFSNSRSEMNVSTLELGDSALYLCATSPEVAGGPASKYFGPGTRLTVL.